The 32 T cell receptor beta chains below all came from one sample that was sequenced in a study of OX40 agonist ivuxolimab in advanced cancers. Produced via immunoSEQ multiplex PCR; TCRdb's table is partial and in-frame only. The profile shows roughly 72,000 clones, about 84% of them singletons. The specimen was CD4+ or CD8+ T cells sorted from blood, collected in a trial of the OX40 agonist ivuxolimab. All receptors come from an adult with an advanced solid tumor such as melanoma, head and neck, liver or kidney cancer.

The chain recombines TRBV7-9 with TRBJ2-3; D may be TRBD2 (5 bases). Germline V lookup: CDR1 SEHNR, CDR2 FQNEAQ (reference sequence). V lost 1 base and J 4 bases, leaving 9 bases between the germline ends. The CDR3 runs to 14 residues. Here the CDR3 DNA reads TGTGCCAGCAGCTTAGGGCTAGCAGCAGATACGCAGTATTTT. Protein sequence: CASSLGLAADTQYF.

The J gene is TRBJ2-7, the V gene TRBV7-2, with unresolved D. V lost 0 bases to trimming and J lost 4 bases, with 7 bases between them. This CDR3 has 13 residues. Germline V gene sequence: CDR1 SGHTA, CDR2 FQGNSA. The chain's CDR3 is CASSLARSYEQYF. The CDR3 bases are TGTGCCAGCAGCTTAGCGAGGTCATACGAGCAGTACTTC.

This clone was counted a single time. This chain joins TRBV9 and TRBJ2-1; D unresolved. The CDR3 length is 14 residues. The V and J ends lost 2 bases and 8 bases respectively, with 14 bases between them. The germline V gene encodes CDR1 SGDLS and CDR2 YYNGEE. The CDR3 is CASSVSPGWDEQFF. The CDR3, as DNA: TGTGCCAGCAGCGTCTCTCCCGGTTGGGATGAGCAGTTCTTC.

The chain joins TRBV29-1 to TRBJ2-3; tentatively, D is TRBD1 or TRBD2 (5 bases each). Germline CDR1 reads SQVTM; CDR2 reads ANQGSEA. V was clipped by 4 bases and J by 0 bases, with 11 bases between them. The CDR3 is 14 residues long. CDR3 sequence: CSVAVRDSTDTQYF. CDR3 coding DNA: TGCAGCGTTGCCGTCAGGGACAGCACAGATACGCAGTATTTT.

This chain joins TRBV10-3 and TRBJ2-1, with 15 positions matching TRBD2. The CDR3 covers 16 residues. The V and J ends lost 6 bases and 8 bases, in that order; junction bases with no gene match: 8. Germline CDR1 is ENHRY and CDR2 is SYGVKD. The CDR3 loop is CAISSGTSGGKDEQFF. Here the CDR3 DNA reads TGTGCCATCAGCTCTGGGACTAGCGGGGGGAAGGATGAGCAGTTCTTC.

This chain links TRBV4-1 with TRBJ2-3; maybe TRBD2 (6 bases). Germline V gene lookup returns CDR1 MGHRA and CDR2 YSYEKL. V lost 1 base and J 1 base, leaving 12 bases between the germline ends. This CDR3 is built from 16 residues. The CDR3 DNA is TGCGCCAGCAGCCAAGTCGGATGGGGGGGCACAGATACGCAGTATTTT. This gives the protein CASSQVGWGGTDTQYF.

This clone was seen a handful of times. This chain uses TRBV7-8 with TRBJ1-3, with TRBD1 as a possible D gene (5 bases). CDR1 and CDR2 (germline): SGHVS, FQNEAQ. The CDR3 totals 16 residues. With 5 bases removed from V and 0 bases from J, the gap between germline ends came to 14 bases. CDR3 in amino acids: CASSPAGGPSGNTIYF. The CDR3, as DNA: TGTGCCAGCAGCCCTGCTGGGGGTCCCTCTGGAAACACCATATATTTT.

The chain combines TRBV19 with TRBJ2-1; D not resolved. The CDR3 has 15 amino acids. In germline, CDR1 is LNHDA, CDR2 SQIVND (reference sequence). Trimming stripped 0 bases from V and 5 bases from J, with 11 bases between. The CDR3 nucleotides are TGTGCCAGTAGTATAGAGAGGCGGAAAAACAATGAGCAGTTCTTC. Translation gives CASSIERRKNNEQFF.

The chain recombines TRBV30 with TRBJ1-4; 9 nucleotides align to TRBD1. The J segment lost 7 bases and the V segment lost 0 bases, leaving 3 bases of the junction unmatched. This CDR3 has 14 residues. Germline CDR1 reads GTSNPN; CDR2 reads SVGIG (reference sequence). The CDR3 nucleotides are TGTGCCTGGAGTGTACAGGGGGCACGTGAAAAACTGTTTTTT. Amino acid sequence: CAWSVQGAREKLFF.

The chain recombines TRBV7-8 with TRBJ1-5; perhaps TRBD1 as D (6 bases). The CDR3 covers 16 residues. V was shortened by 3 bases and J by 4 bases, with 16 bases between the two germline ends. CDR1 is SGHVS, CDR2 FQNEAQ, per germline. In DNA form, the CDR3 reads TGTGCCAGCAGCTTCTCGAACAGGGCGGTGAATCAGCCCCAGCATTTT. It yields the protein CASSFSNRAVNQPQHF.

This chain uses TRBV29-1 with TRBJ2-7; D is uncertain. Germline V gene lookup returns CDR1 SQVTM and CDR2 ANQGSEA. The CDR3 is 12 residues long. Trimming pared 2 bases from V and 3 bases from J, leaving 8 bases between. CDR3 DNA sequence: TGCAGCGTTGAATTCCCCGACTACGAGCAGTACTTC. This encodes CSVEFPDYEQYF.

The CDR3 DNA reads TGCGCCAGCAGCCAATATCCGGGACAGGGGGCTCAGAGTCGTTCACCCCTCCACTTT. It specifies CASSQYPGQGAQSRSPLHF. The chain carries TRBV5-1 and TRBJ1-6, with 12 bases that match TRBD1. V was clipped by 4 bases and J by 9 bases; unmatched bases: 17. The CDR3 is made up of 19 amino acids. In germline, CDR1 is SGHRS, CDR2 YFSETQ.

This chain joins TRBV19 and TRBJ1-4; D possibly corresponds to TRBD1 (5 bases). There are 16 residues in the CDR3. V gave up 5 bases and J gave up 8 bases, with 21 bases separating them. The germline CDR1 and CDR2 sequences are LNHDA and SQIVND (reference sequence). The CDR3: CASSLGGAGLGEKLFF. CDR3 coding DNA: TGTGCCAGTAGTCTCGGAGGCGCAGGGTTGGGGGAAAAACTGTTTTTT.

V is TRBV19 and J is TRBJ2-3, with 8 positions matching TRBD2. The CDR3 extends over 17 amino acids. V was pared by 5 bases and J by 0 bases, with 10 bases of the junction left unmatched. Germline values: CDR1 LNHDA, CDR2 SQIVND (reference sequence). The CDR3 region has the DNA TGTGCCAGTAGTTTCATAGCGGGGACGACTAGCACAGATACGCAGTATTTT. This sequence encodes CASSFIAGTTSTDTQYF.

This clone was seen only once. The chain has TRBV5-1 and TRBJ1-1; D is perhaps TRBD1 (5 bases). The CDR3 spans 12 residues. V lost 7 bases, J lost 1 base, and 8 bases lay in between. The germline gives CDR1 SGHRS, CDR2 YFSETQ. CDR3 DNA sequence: TGCGCCAGCCAAGGACAGAACACTGAAGCTTTCTTT. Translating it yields CASQGQNTEAFF. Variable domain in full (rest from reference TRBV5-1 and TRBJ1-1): KAGVTQTPRYLIKTRGQQVTLSCSPISGHRSVSWYQQTPGQGLQFLFEYFSETQRNKGNFPGRFSGRQFSNSRSEMNVSTLELGDSALYLCASQGQNTEAFFGQGTRLTVV.

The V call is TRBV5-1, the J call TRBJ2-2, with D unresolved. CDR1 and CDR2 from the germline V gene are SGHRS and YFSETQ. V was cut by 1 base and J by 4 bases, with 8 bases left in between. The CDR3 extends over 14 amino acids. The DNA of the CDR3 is TGCGCCAGCAGCTTGTTTGACGCCACCGGGGAGCTGTTTTTT. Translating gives CASSLFDATGELFF.

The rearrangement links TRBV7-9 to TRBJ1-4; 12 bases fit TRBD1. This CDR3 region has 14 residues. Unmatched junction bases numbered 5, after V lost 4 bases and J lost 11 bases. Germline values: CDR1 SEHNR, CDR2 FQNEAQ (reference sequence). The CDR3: CASSSGQGAIKLFF. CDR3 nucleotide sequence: TGTGCCAGCAGCTCGGGACAGGGGGCAATTAAACTGTTTTTT.

This chain's CDR3 is CASRMGPDRSSYNEQFF. The CDR3 DNA sequence: TGTGCCAGCAGGATGGGGCCCGACAGGAGCTCCTACAATGAGCAGTTCTTC. This chain uses TRBV7-9 with TRBJ2-1, with a weak D call TRBD1 (6 bases). Trimming took 6 bases from V and 0 from J, leaving 18 bases between them. The CDR3 length is 17 residues. The germline V gene encodes CDR1 SEHNR and CDR2 FQNEAQ (reference sequence).

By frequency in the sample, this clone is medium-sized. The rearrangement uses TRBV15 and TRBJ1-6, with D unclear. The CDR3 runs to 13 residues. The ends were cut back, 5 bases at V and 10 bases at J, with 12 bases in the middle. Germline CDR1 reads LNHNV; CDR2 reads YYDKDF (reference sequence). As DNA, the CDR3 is TGTGCCACCAGCGGGTACATGTTGTCACCCCTCCACTTT. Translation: CATSGYMLSPLHF.

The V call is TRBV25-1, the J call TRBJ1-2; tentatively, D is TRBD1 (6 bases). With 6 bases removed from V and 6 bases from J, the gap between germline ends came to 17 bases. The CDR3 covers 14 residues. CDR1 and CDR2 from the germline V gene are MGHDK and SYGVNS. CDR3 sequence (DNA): TGTGCCAGCAGCACAACGGTGGGACACAATGGCTACACCTTC. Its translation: CASSTTVGHNGYTF.

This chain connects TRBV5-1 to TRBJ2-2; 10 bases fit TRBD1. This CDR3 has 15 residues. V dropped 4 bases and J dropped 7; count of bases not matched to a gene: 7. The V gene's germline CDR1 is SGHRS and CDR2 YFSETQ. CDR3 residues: CASSQGQGNIGELFF. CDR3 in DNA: TGCGCCAGCAGCCAGGGACAGGGGAATATCGGGGAGCTGTTTTTT.

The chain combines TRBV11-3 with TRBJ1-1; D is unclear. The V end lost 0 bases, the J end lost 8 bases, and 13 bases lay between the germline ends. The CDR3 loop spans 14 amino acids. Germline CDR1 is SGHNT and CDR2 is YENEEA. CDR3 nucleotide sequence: TGTGCCAGCAGCTTAGATATGACGGCCGTGGAAGCTTTCTTT. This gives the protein CASSLDMTAVEAFF.

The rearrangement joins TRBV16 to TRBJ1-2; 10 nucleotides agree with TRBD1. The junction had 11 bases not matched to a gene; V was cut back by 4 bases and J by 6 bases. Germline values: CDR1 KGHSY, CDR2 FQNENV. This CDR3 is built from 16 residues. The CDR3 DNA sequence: TGTGCCAGCAGCCGGTCCGACAGGGGGCGCCCCGATGGCTACACCTTC. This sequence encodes CASSRSDRGRPDGYTF.

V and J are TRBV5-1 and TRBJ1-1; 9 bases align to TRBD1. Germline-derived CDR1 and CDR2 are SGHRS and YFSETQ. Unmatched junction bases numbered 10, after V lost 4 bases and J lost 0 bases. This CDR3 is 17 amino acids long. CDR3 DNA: TGCGCCAGCAGCAGCCCGGGACAGGGCCCTATGAACACTGAAGCTTTCTTT. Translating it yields CASSSPGQGPMNTEAFF.

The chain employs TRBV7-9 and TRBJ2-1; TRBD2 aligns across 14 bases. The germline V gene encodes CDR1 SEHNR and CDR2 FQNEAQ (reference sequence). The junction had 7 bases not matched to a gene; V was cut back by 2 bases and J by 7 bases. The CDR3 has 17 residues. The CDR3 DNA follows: TGTGCCAGCAGCTTAAATTTTGGGACTAGCGGGAGAAATGAGCAGTTCTTC. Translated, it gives CASSLNFGTSGRNEQFF.

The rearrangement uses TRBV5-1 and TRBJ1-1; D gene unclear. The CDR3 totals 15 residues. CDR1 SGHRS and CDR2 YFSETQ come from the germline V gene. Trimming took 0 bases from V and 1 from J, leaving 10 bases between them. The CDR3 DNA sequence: TGCGCCAGCAGCTTGGCCGGATATAGGAACACTGAAGCTTTCTTT. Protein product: CASSLAGYRNTEAFF. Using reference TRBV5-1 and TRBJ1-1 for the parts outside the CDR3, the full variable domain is KAGVTQTPRYLIKTRGQQVTLSCSPISGHRSVSWYQQTPGQGLQFLFEYFSETQRNKGNFPGRFSGRQFSNSRSEMNVSTLELGDSALYLCASSLAGYRNTEAFFGQGTRLTVV.

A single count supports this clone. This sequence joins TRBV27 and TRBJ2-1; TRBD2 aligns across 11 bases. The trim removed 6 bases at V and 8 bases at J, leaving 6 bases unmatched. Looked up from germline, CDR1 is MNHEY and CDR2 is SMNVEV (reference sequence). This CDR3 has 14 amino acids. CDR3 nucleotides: TGTGCCAGCAGGCTAGCGGGAGGTTACGATGAGCAGTTCTTC. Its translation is CASRLAGGYDEQFF.

The CDR3 protein is CASRTYGGSSYEQYF. CDR3 bases: TGTGCCAGCAGGACCTACGGGGGGAGCTCCTACGAGCAGTACTTC. This rearrangement joins TRBV5-6 to TRBJ2-7; the match to TRBD2 covers 7 bases. V lost 5 bases, J lost 0 bases, and 8 bases stayed unmatched. The V gene's germline CDR1 is SGHDT and CDR2 YYEEEE. The CDR3 has 15 residues.

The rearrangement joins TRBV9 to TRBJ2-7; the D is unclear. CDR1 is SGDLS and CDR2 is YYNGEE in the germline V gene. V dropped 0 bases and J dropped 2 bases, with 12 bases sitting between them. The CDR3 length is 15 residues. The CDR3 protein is CASSVVAVKAYEQYF. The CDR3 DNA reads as TGTGCCAGCAGCGTAGTCGCGGTAAAGGCCTACGAGCAGTACTTC.

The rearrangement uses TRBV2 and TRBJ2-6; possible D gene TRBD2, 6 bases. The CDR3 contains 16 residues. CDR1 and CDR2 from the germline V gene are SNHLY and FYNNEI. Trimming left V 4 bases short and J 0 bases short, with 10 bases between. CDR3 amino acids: CASSALGGSGANVLTF. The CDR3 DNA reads TGTGCCAGCAGTGCATTGGGGGGCTCTGGGGCCAACGTCCTGACTTTC.

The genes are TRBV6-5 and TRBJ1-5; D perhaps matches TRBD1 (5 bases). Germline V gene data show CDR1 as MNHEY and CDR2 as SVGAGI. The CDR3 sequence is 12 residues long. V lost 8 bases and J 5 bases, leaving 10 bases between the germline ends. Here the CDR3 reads CASGGKHQPQHF. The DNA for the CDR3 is TGTGCCAGCGGGGGAAAGCATCAGCCCCAGCATTTT.

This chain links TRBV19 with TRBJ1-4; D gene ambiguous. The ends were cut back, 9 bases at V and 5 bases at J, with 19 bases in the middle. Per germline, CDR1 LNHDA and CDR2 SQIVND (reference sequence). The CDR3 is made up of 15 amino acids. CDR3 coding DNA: TGTGCCAGCTCGGATAGTCGCGCCGGGAATGAAAAACTGTTTTTT. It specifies CASSDSRAGNEKLFF.